Listed below are T cell receptor beta chains from one sample, sequenced in a study of metastatic and nonmetastatic thyroid tumors. TCRdb recomputed clones from the PCR reads via MiXCR. Here the sample spans roughly 40,000 clones, around 16% being singletons. The sequencing input was blood. All receptors derive from a female donor with papillary thyroid cancer or a benign thyroid nodule (not recorded which). Some clones in this sample may be carry-over from other donors' samples. Both conserved end residues are part of each CDR3. D genes are given only for firm matches. Where a row states a size, it is once, few, many or the class of an expanded clone; other rows omit it.

j_call d_call v_call clone_size cdr3_nt cdr3_aa
TRBJ2-1 TRBD2 TRBV6-1 few TGTGCCAGCAGCCGACTAGCGGGAGCGCCCCGTGAGCAGTTCTTC CASSRLAGAPREQFF
TRBJ2-2 TRBD2 TRBV9 many TGTGCCAGCAGTGCAAGCGGGGGGGGCACAATCGGGGAGCTGTTTTTT CASSASGGGTIGELFF
TRBJ2-6 NA TRBV3-1 many TGTGCCAGCAGCCAAAAGAGCTCTGGGGCCAACGTCCTGACTTTC CASSQKSSGANVLTF
TRBJ1-1 NA TRBV7-2 many TGTGCCAGCAGCTCGAGGTTTGGGGGGAACACTGAAGCTTTCTTT CASSSRFGGNTEAFF
TRBJ1-3 TRBD1 TRBV27 many TGTGCCAGCAGTCCGGGGACAGGTCCCAGCTCTGGAAACACCATATATTTT CASSPGTGPSSGNTIYF
TRBJ2-1 NA TRBV6-5 many TGTGCCAGCAGTTGGGGGGCACCCTACGATGAGCAGTTCTTC CASSWGAPYDEQFF
TRBJ2-3 TRBD2 TRBV20-1 many TGCAGTGCTCTCTCGGGGGGGCCAACAGATACGCAGTATTTT CSALSGGPTDTQYF
TRBJ1-1 NA TRBV18 many TGTGCCAGCTCACCCCCTCGAGGAGGAAGATTCGTCGAAGCTTTCTTT CASSPPRGGRFVEAFF
TRBJ1-1 NA TRBV6-1 medium-sized TGTGCCAGCAAAGCACAGGCAGCGATGAACACTGAAGCTTTCTTT CASKAQAAMNTEAFF
TRBJ1-6 TRBD1 TRBV19 many TGTGCCAGTAGTCCTCGACAGGGGAACCGTTCACCCCTCCACTTT CASSPRQGNRSPLHF
TRBJ2-7 NA TRBV9 many TGTGCCAGCAGCTACGGTGAATTCGAGGACGAGCAGTACTTC CASSYGEFEDEQYF
TRBJ1-4 TRBD1 TRBV4-1 NA TGCGCCAGCAGCCAAGGAGGGGGCTCGGGAACTAATGAAAAACTGTTTTTT CASSQGGGSGTNEKLFF
TRBJ2-3 NA TRBV5-6 few TGTGCCAGCAGTTGGTTCACAGATACGCAGTATTTT CASSWFTDTQYF
TRBJ1-5 NA TRBV5-1 many TGCGCCAGCAGTCCCCAAGGGAGGGGAGGCAATCAGCCCCAGCATTTT CASSPQGRGGNQPQHF
TRBJ1-2 NA TRBV5-1 NA TGCGCCAGAAGCAGTGGACAGAACTATGGCTACACCTTC CARSSGQNYGYTF
TRBJ1-3 TRBD1 TRBV5-5 many TGTGCCAGCAGCAGAGAGGGGGCGTCCGAAAACACCATATATTTT CASSREGASENTIYF
TRBJ1-2 NA TRBV11-1 NA TGTGCCAGCAGCTACCAACCACGGGGGCCCGTGGGCACCTTC CASSYQPRGPVGTF
TRBJ1-6 NA TRBV11-1 many TGTGCCAGCAGCTTAGGACACCAGGGTTCACCCCTCCACTTT CASSLGHQGSPLHF
TRBJ2-7 NA TRBV20-1 NA TGCAGTGCATCCGAAGGGGGGTCATTTTCTGCCTACGAGCAGTACTTC CSASEGGSFSAYEQYF
TRBJ2-2 NA TRBV14 many TGTGCCAGCAGCCGGCAAGGGGGTCCCGGGGAGCTGTTTTTT CASSRQGGPGELFF
TRBJ2-5 TRBD1 TRBV5-6 many TGTGCCAGCAGTCAGGCCAGGGGGAAGACCCAGTACTTC CASSQARGKTQYF
TRBJ2-2 NA TRBV7-6 many TGTGCCAGCAGCTTTGGGCCGAACACCGGGGAGCTGTTTTTT CASSFGPNTGELFF
TRBJ1-2 TRBD1 TRBV9 many TGTGCCAGCAGCGTAGCTCGATCAGGGGGATTGGGTGGCTACACCTTC CASSVARSGGLGGYTF
TRBJ1-1 NA TRBV19 many TGTGCCAGTAGTATAGGGGCGGAGGAGGCTTTCTTT CASSIGAEEAFF
TRBJ2-3 NA TRBV20-1 many TGCAGTGCTAGGTCGCCGGGAGTAGATACGCAGTATTTT CSARSPGVDTQYF